Each of the 7 T cell receptor beta chains below was sequenced from the same sample in a study of cytomegalovirus exposure and HLA in healthy donors. PCR employed 60 Vbeta and 13 Jbeta primers. Sequencing was performed with immunoSEQ multiplex PCR; in TCRdb, only in-frame clones are kept and a portion is missing. The data contain around 120,000 clones, over 65% of them seen just once; the ten biggest clones take up about 3%. The sample was PBMCs. These receptors were collected from a man under 40 in good health and CMV-seronegative.

The chain couples TRBV28 to TRBJ1-4; possibly TRBD1 for D (5 bases). V was trimmed by 5 bases and J by 1 base, leaving 11 bases between them. Germline loops: CDR1 MDHEN, CDR2 SYDVKM. The CDR3 has 15 amino acids. CDR3 protein: CASSNPGETNEKLFF. The CDR3 DNA reads as TGTGCCAGCAGTAACCCGGGGGAAACTAATGAAAAACTGTTTTTT.

A single count supports this clone. The chain combines TRBV9 with TRBJ2-1, with 8 bases aligning to TRBD2. CDR3 size: 17 residues. CDR1 and CDR2 from the germline V gene are SGDLS and YYNGEE. The V gene end was trimmed by 4 bases and the J gene end by 8 bases; junction bases not matched to a gene: 17. CDR3 sequence: CASSPRLAGSGGYEQFF. The CDR3, as DNA: TGTGCCAGCAGCCCTAGGTTAGCGGGATCTGGGGGCTATGAGCAGTTCTTC. The variable domain in full, completed from reference TRBV9 and TRBJ2-1, reads DSGVTQTPKHLITATGQRVTLRCSPRSGDLSVYWYQQSLDQGLQFLIQYYNGEERAKGNILERFSAQQFPDLHSELNLSSLELGDSALYFCASSPRLAGSGGYEQFFGPGTRLTVL.

This clone was seen a handful of times. The rearrangement joins TRBV19 to TRBJ2-1; 10 bases are a match to TRBD1. With V trimmed by 4 bases and J by 2 bases, 14 bases remained unmatched. Germline V gene lookup returns CDR1 LNHDA and CDR2 SQIVND (reference sequence). The CDR3 length is 19 residues. CDR3 protein: CASSNRDRGQLNPYNEQFF. The DNA for the CDR3 is TGTGCCAGTAGTAACCGGGACAGGGGCCAGCTAAACCCCTACAATGAGCAGTTCTTC. Filled out from reference TRBV19 and TRBJ2-1, the complete variable domain reads DGGITQSPKYLFRKEGQNVTLSCEQNLNHDAMYWYRQDPGQGLRLIYYSQIVNDFQKGDIAEGYSVSREKKESFPLTVTSAQKNPTAFYLCASSNRDRGQLNPYNEQFFGPGTRLTVL.

This chain joins TRBV6-1 and TRBJ2-3; D perhaps matches TRBD1 (5 bases). Trimming removed 5 bases from V and 0 bases from J, with 9 bases in between. The length of the CDR3 is 14 residues. Per germline, CDR1 MNHNS and CDR2 SASEGT. CDR3 sequence (DNA): TGTGCCAGCAGTCTTGGGGCTAGCACAGATACGCAGTATTTT. It codes for CASSLGASTDTQYF.

The chain recombines TRBV6-5 with TRBJ1-2, with a tentative D call TRBD1 (5 bases). The germline V gene encodes CDR1 MNHEY and CDR2 SVGAGI. The CDR3 length is 16 residues. V lost 0 bases to trimming and J lost 6 bases, with 17 bases between them. The CDR3 protein is CASSYSWSAGIDGYTF. CDR3 nucleotide sequence: TGTGCCAGCAGTTACTCGTGGTCCGCAGGGATAGATGGCTACACCTTC.

This clone occurred a few times. J is TRBJ2-7 and V is TRBV7-2; TRBD1 agrees at 7 bases. The V segment lost 6 bases and the J segment 6 bases; nucleotides outside the gene matches: 5. Germline V gene data show CDR1 as SGHTA and CDR2 as FQGNSA. The CDR3 has 12 residues. The CDR3 here is CASSFTGAEQYF. Written as DNA, the CDR3 is TGTGCCAGCAGTTTTACAGGGGCCGAGCAGTACTTC.

The chain employs TRBV5-4 and TRBJ2-7; 8 bases match TRBD2. The CDR3 contains 13 residues. Germline lookup yields CDR1 SGHNT and CDR2 YYREEE (reference sequence). With 0 bases clipped from V and 6 bases from J, the junction kept 2 bases outside the gene matches. This CDR3 reads CASSLAGRGEQYF. CDR3 nucleotide sequence: TGTGCCAGCAGCTTGGCCGGGAGGGGCGAGCAGTACTTC.